Listed here are 32 T cell receptor beta chains from one sample, sequenced in a study of blood T cell repertoires in COVID-19. TCRdb keeps only in-frame clones here, not all; method: immunoSEQ multiplex PCR. Among tens of thousands of clones listed, approximately 88% were seen once. Sequencing input: peripheral blood. All receptors come from a man in his sixties or seventies with acute or convalescent COVID-19.

The genes are TRBV7-2 and TRBJ2-7; TRBD2 matches 9 bases. Losses at the gene ends were 4 bases for V and 1 base for J; bases not matched to a gene: 5. Per the germline V gene, CDR1 is SGHTA and CDR2 is FQGNSA. This CDR3 has 15 amino acids. The CDR3 is CASSSPSGESYEQYF. The CDR3 bases are TGTGCCAGCAGCTCCCCTAGCGGGGAGTCCTACGAGCAGTACTTC.

This clone was seen a few times. For the CDR3, the DNA is TGTGCCAGCAGTGAGCCGTCTTCGGGAAGCAATGGCTACACCTTC. Protein sequence: CASSEPSSGSNGYTF. V usage is TRBV25-1 and J usage is TRBJ1-2; no reliable D call. Trimming took off 3 bases at V and 6 bases at J, with 17 bases between the two ends. Germline assignment: CDR1 MGHDK and CDR2 SYGVNS. The CDR3 totals 15 residues.

This clone was counted a single time. The chain recombines TRBV24-1 with TRBJ2-2, with TRBD1 matching over 9 bases. The CDR3 covers 15 residues. J gave up 5 bases and V 6 bases, and 6 bases lay outside the gene matches. Germline CDR1 reads KGHDR; CDR2 reads SFDVKD. The CDR3 nucleotides read TGTGCCACCAGTTTAAGGACAGGGGTAACCGGGGAGCTGTTTTTT. It codes for CATSLRTGVTGELFF.

This clone was counted a few times. The V call is TRBV27, the J call TRBJ1-2; D might be TRBD1 (5 bases). The CDR3 has 14 amino acids. V was shortened by 0 bases and J by 7 bases, with 12 bases between the two germline ends. Per germline, CDR1 MNHEY and CDR2 SMNVEV (reference sequence). CDR3 DNA sequence: TGTGCCAGCAGTTTATCGGGATGGGGGGGTGGCTACACCTTC. It is translated as CASSLSGWGGGYTF.

The chain is built from TRBV7-2 and TRBJ1-1; tentatively, D is TRBD1 (6 bases). V lost 2 bases to trimming and J lost 0 bases, with 13 bases between them. The CDR3 runs to 16 residues. The germline V gene encodes CDR1 SGHTA and CDR2 FQGNSA. The CDR3 DNA reads as TGTGCCAGCAGCTTAAACCCCAGGGGCATGAACACTGAAGCTTTCTTT. It is translated as CASSLNPRGMNTEAFF.

The chain links TRBV19 to TRBJ1-1, with D perhaps matching TRBD1 (6 bases). Germline CDR1 LNHDA, CDR2 SQIVND (reference sequence). The CDR3 loop spans 15 amino acids. The V end was cut by 3 bases, the J end by 1 base, with 12 bases between. In DNA, the CDR3 is TGTGCCAGTAGTATTAAGGGACAACCGAACACTGAAGCTTTCTTT. Its translation: CASSIKGQPNTEAFF.

The chain carries TRBV6-2 or TRBV6-3 and TRBJ1-3; D might be TRBD1 (5 bases). This CDR3 comprises 16 residues. The V gene's germline CDR1 is MNHEY and CDR2 SVGEGT. V lost 2 bases, J lost 0 bases, and 11 bases lay in between. In DNA form, the CDR3 reads TGTGCCAGCAGTTACGGACGACAGTTCTCTGGAAACACCATATATTTT. This sequence encodes CASSYGRQFSGNTIYF.

This chain joins TRBV19 and TRBJ2-5; 9 bases are a match to TRBD1. CDR3 length equals 16 residues. Germline CDR1 and CDR2: LNHDA and SQIVND (reference sequence). V shed 4 bases, J shed 5 bases, and the junction held 11 bases outside the gene matches. CDR3: CASSTRQGGDGETQYF. CDR3 in DNA: TGTGCCAGTAGTACACGACAGGGGGGCGACGGGGAGACCCAGTACTTC.

This clone has more than one count but fewer than ten. V is TRBV19 and J is TRBJ2-3; tentative D call: TRBD1 (6 bases). Trimming cost V 3 bases and J 1 base, with 14 bases left between them. Germline V CDR1 and CDR2: LNHDA, SQIVND (reference sequence). The CDR3 runs 16 residues. CDR3 residues: CASSIRDTMGTDTQYF. The CDR3 nucleotides are TGTGCCAGTAGTATCCGGGACACCATGGGCACAGATACGCAGTATTTT.

This clone was seen just once. The V gene is TRBV4-3, the J gene TRBJ1-2; TRBD1 agrees at 8 bases. The CDR3 loop spans 13 amino acids. V was pared by 4 bases and J by 4 bases, with 2 bases of the junction left unmatched. Germline CDR1 LGHNA, CDR2 YSLEER. For the CDR3, the DNA is TGCGCCAGCAGCCCGACAGGGGCCTATGGCTACACCTTC. Its translation is CASSPTGAYGYTF.

The rearrangement joins TRBV28 to TRBJ1-5; D call uncertain. The CDR3 covers 14 residues. V dropped 2 bases and J dropped 7 bases, with 12 bases sitting between them. CDR1 and CDR2 (germline): MDHEN, SYDVKM. The CDR3 nucleotides are TGTGCCAGCAGTTTAGGCGGGGAGTGGCAGCCCCAGCATTTT. Translated, it gives CASSLGGEWQPQHF. Based on the CDR3 plus reference TRBV28 and TRBJ1-5, the full variable domain is DVKVTQSSRYLVKRTGEKVFLECVQDMDHENMFWYRQDPGLGLRLIYFSYDVKMKEKGDIPEGYSVSREKKERFSLILESASTNQTSMYLCASSLGGEWQPQHFGDGTRLSIL.

The CDR3 DNA sequence: TGTGCCGCTAGAAGGGACAGGCGGTCCAATGAGCAGTTCTTC. This translates into CAARRDRRSNEQFF. J is TRBJ2-1 and V is TRBV28; 8 bases line up with TRBD1. The V gene end was trimmed by 11 bases and the J gene end by 6 bases; junction bases not matched to a gene: 12. Per the germline V gene, CDR1 is MDHEN and CDR2 is SYDVKM. The CDR3 spans 14 residues.

The CDR3, as DNA: TGCAGCGGAGGCGGGCTGAATCTCAATGAGCAGTTCTTC. Protein: CSGGGLNLNEQFF. The chain joins TRBV29-1 to TRBJ2-1, with D perhaps TRBD2 (5 bases). Trimming removed 7 bases from V and 6 bases from J, with 16 bases in between. The CDR3 is 13 amino acids. CDR1 is SQVTM, CDR2 ANQGSEA, per germline.

The genes are TRBV6-5 and TRBJ2-7; TRBD2 matches at 10 bases. This CDR3 is built from 15 residues. The germline V gene has CDR1 MNHEY and CDR2 SVGAGI. V lost 6 bases, J lost 0 bases, and 5 bases stayed unmatched. CDR3 protein: CASRALAGTSYEQYF. The CDR3, as DNA: TGTGCCAGCAGGGCACTAGCGGGGACCTCCTACGAGCAGTACTTC.

The rearrangement uses TRBV19 and TRBJ2-7; 7 bases are a match to TRBD1. Germline CDR1 and CDR2: LNHDA and SQIVND (reference sequence). This CDR3 comprises 13 residues. V trimming: 4 bases; J trimming: 2 bases; junction bases outside the gene matches: 2. The CDR3, as DNA: TGTGCCAGTAGTACTCAGGGGGCCTACGAGCAGTACTTC. Translating gives CASSTQGAYEQYF.

The chain joins TRBV4-1 to TRBJ2-7; TRBD1 matches 11 bases. V gave up 1 base and J gave up 7 bases; unmatched junction bases: 12. This CDR3 spans 17 amino acids. Germline V gives CDR1 MGHRA, CDR2 YSYEKL. CDR3 bases: TGCGCCAGCAGCCAAGCGAACCCCGGGACAGGGGGTAGGGAGCAGTACTTC. It is translated as CASSQANPGTGGREQYF.

The chain combines TRBV5-4 with TRBJ2-2; tentatively, D is TRBD1 (5 bases). Germline loops: CDR1 SGHNT, CDR2 YYREEE (reference sequence). The CDR3 runs 14 residues. Trimming removed 5 bases at V and 7 bases at J, with 15 bases between. The CDR3 sequence is CASRDIGLSGELFF. DNA of the CDR3: TGTGCCAGCAGGGACATTGGGCTGAGCGGGGAGCTGTTTTTT.

The V gene is TRBV5-8, the J gene TRBJ2-7; 8 positions match TRBD1. CDR3 size: 16 residues. Unmatched junction bases numbered 7, after V lost 1 base and J lost 1 base. In germline, CDR1 is SGHTS, CDR2 YDEGEE. The CDR3 DNA reads as TGTGCCAGCAGCTTGCGTCCGGACAGGGCGTCCTACGAGCAGTACTTC. Its translation is CASSLRPDRASYEQYF.

The chain employs TRBV4-1 and TRBJ1-2; TRBD1 matches 10 bases. The CDR3 sequence is 14 residues long. Trimming took 3 bases from V and 8 from J; bases not matched to a gene: 6. CDR1 and CDR2 from the germline V gene are MGHRA and YSYEKL. The CDR3 bases are TGCGCCAGCAGCCATGCCGGGACAGGGGAAGGCTACACCTTC. It is translated as CASSHAGTGEGYTF.

The rearrangement joins TRBV28 to TRBJ1-1; no firm D call. Per the germline V gene, CDR1 is MDHEN and CDR2 is SYDVKM. V was cut by 1 base and J by 10 bases, with 13 bases left in between. This CDR3 spans 13 amino acids. CDR3: CASSLLGTSPAFF. In nucleotides, the CDR3 is TGTGCCAGCAGTTTATTAGGCACTAGTCCAGCTTTCTTT.

This chain links TRBV9 with TRBJ2-3, with D perhaps TRBD1 (6 bases). This CDR3 contains 15 residues. Germline V CDR1 and CDR2: SGDLS, YYNGEE. Between the trimmed V and J ends, which lost 0 bases and 4 bases, there was a span of 12 bases. The CDR3 reads CASSVEGDFADTQYF. The DNA for the CDR3 is TGTGCCAGCAGCGTAGAGGGGGATTTCGCAGATACGCAGTATTTT.

The V call is TRBV6-5, the J call TRBJ2-1, with TRBD2 matching over 10 bases. From germline, CDR1 is MNHEY and CDR2 SVGAGI. The CDR3 covers 16 residues. After removal of 0 bases from V and 5 bases from J, the junction contained 4 bases not matched to a gene. The chain's CDR3 is CASSYSGLAGDNEQFF. As DNA, the CDR3 is TGTGCCAGCAGTTACTCTGGTCTAGCGGGGGACAATGAGCAGTTCTTC.

The genes are TRBV19 and TRBJ1-1; possible D gene TRBD1, 6 bases. The germline V and J ends were trimmed by 6 bases and 4 bases, with 12 bases remaining between them. The CDR3 contains 13 residues. Looked up from germline, CDR1 is LNHDA and CDR2 is SQIVND (reference sequence). CDR3 coding DNA: TGTGCCAGTAGCAGGGGCCCCCCCACTGAAGCTTTCTTT. It is translated as CASSRGPPTEAFF.

The chain uses TRBV9 and TRBJ1-4, with D perhaps TRBD1 (5 bases). The CDR3 runs to 14 residues. V lost 0 bases to trimming and J lost 6 bases, with 9 bases between them. The V gene's germline CDR1 is SGDLS and CDR2 YYNGEE. The CDR3 is CASSVAGRDEKLFF. The DNA for the CDR3 is TGTGCCAGCAGCGTAGCAGGGAGGGATGAAAAACTGTTTTTT. Full variable domain (rest looked up from reference TRBV9 and TRBJ1-4): DSGVTQTPKHLITATGQRVTLRCSPRSGDLSVYWYQQSLDQGLQFLIQYYNGEERAKGNILERFSAQQFPDLHSELNLSSLELGDSALYFCASSVAGRDEKLFFGSGTQLSVL.

CDR3 residues: CATSRGGTLGNTIYF. CDR3 nucleotide sequence: TGTGCCACCAGCAGAGGGGGGACTCTAGGAAACACCATATATTTT. The chain is built from TRBV15 and TRBJ1-3; D is possibly TRBD1 (5 bases). Trimming cost V 1 base and J 4 bases, with 11 bases left between them. Germline V gene lookup returns CDR1 LNHNV and CDR2 YYDKDF (reference sequence). This CDR3 has 15 residues.

This rearrangement joins TRBV27 to TRBJ2-4, with D possibly matching TRBD1 (6 bases). V lost 5 bases and J 0 bases, leaving 14 bases between the germline ends. CDR3 length equals 16 residues. CDR1 is MNHEY and CDR2 is SMNVEV in the germline V gene (reference sequence). The CDR3 nucleotides are TGTGCCAGCAGTCCCGGACAGTTCTTAGCCAAAAACATTCAGTACTTC. Its translation is CASSPGQFLAKNIQYF.

V usage is TRBV18 and J usage is TRBJ2-2; 11 nucleotides align to TRBD2. CDR3 size: 18 residues. The junction had 9 bases not matched to a gene; V was cut back by 4 bases and J by 2 bases. Germline V lookup: CDR1 KGHSH, CDR2 LQKENI. The CDR3 loop reads CASSLRSLAGANTGELFF. The DNA for the CDR3 is TGTGCCAGCTCACTCCGCTCACTAGCGGGAGCAAACACCGGGGAGCTGTTTTTT.

V gene TRBV7-2 combines with J gene TRBJ2-7, with 8 bases lining up with TRBD1. J lost 4 bases, V lost 4 bases, and 6 bases had no gene match. The CDR3 is 14 residues long. The germline gives CDR1 SGHTA, CDR2 FQGNSA. CDR3 nucleotides: TGTGCCAGCAGCTACGACAGGGGTATTTACGAGCAGTACTTC. Its translation is CASSYDRGIYEQYF.

The genes are TRBV27 and TRBJ2-7; a possible D gene is TRBD1 (5 bases). The V end lost 6 bases, the J end lost 2 bases, and 17 bases lay between the germline ends. The CDR3 runs to 15 residues. Germline V CDR1 and CDR2: MNHEY, SMNVEV (reference sequence). CDR3 region: CASRSRQLPPYEQYF. CDR3 nucleotide sequence: TGTGCCAGCAGATCCCGACAGCTACCCCCCTACGAGCAGTACTTC.

The V gene is TRBV7-9, the J gene TRBJ1-1; maybe TRBD1 (6 bases). The germline V gene encodes CDR1 SEHNR and CDR2 FQNEAQ (reference sequence). V lost 5 bases, J lost 10 bases, and 17 bases lay in between. The CDR3 is 13 amino acids. The CDR3 nucleotides read TGTGCCAGCAGCCCCCAGGGGCATTCGGGAGCTTTCTTT. This codes for CASSPQGHSGAFF.

J is TRBJ1-6 and V is TRBV27; possible D gene TRBD1, 5 bases. The germline V gene has CDR1 MNHEY and CDR2 SMNVEV (reference sequence). The CDR3 covers 15 residues. Trimming took 6 bases from V and 7 from J, leaving 16 bases between them. The CDR3 sequence: CASSQGVVVNSPLHF. CDR3 DNA sequence: TGTGCCAGCAGCCAGGGTGTGGTGGTCAATTCACCCCTCCACTTT.

V is TRBV5-4 and J is TRBJ1-3; perhaps TRBD1 as D (6 bases). Germline assignment: CDR1 SGHNT and CDR2 YYREEE (reference sequence). The CDR3 totals 16 residues. The V and J ends lost 4 bases and 2 bases respectively, with 16 bases between them. The CDR3 bases are TGTGCCAGCAGCCGATCGACAGGACAAGCTGGAAACACCATATATTTT. This gives the protein CASSRSTGQAGNTIYF.